The rows below give T cell receptor beta chains drawn from one sample of a study of cytomegalovirus exposure and HLA in healthy donors. This table comes from immunoSEQ multiplex PCR, and its TCRdb copy is limited to in-frame clones, with some not included. Of 100,000 to 150,000 clones detected, 10% to 13% appear once; the ten largest clones hold just over 4.5%. Input material: PBMCs. The receptors originated from a woman aged 18 to 35 in good health and CMV-seropositive. Both conserved end residues are part of each CDR3. Fields, in order: V gene, clone size, J gene, D gene, CDR3 protein, CDR3 DNA. A D gene is named only where the DNA matches it firmly. Clone size is given for some rows only: seen once, a few or many times, or a class if the clone is expanded.

V gene: TRBV18; clone size: .; J gene: TRBJ1-2; D gene: .; CDR3 protein: CASSPDSGFYGYTF; CDR3 DNA: TGTGCCAGCTCACCTGATTCAGGCTTCTATGGCTACACCTTC
V gene: TRBV7-8; clone size: .; J gene: TRBJ2-7; D gene: TRBD2; CDR3 protein: CASSLLGLAVSYEQYF; CDR3 DNA: TGTGCCAGCAGCTTATTGGGGCTAGCGGTGTCCTACGAGCAGTACTTC
V gene: TRBV7-7; clone size: .; J gene: TRBJ2-5; D gene: .; CDR3 protein: CASSLPARGETQYF; CDR3 DNA: TGTGCTAGCAGCTTACCCGCCCGGGGGGAGACCCAGTACTTC
V gene: TRBV6-6; clone size: few; J gene: TRBJ2-7; D gene: .; CDR3 protein: CASSYSAEAYEQYF; CDR3 DNA: TGTGCCAGCAGTTACTCAGCGGAGGCCTACGAGCAGTACTTC
V gene: TRBV6-6; clone size: .; J gene: TRBJ2-5; D gene: .; CDR3 protein: CASAERETQYF; CDR3 DNA: TGTGCCAGCGCCGAGAGAGAGACCCAGTACTTC
V gene: TRBV6-1; clone size: few; J gene: TRBJ2-7; D gene: TRBD1; CDR3 protein: CATTGEGGYEQYF; CDR3 DNA: TGTGCCACGACAGGGGAAGGGGGCTACGAGCAGTACTTC
V gene: TRBV7-9; clone size: few; J gene: TRBJ1-5; D gene: TRBD1; CDR3 protein: CASSFYPDRENQPQHF; CDR3 DNA: TGTGCCAGCAGCTTTTATCCGGACAGGGAAAATCAGCCCCAGCATTTT
V gene: TRBV9; clone size: .; J gene: TRBJ2-1; D gene: TRBD2; CDR3 protein: CASAPSGRSDEQFF; CDR3 DNA: TGTGCCAGCGCCCCTAGCGGGAGGAGCGATGAGCAGTTCTTC
V gene: TRBV7-8; clone size: few; J gene: TRBJ1-1; D gene: .; CDR3 protein: CASSPPSGEAFF; CDR3 DNA: TGTGCCAGCAGCCCCCCCTCGGGAGAAGCTTTCTTT
V gene: TRBV4-1; clone size: few; J gene: TRBJ1-4; D gene: .; CDR3 protein: CASSQDLVVRLWEKLFF; CDR3 DNA: TGCGCCAGCAGCCAAGATTTGGTTGTTCGACTGTGGGAAAAACTGTTTTTT
V gene: TRBV5-1; clone size: few; J gene: TRBJ2-2; D gene: .; CDR3 protein: CASSLARGANTGELFF; CDR3 DNA: TGCGCCAGCAGCTTGGCCAGGGGGGCGAACACCGGGGAGCTGTTTTTT
V gene: TRBV2; clone size: .; J gene: TRBJ2-7; D gene: .; CDR3 protein: CASSEATGSYEQYF; CDR3 DNA: TGTGCCAGCAGTGAAGCAACGGGAAGCTACGAGCAGTACTTC
V gene: TRBV9; clone size: few; J gene: TRBJ2-7; D gene: TRBD2; CDR3 protein: CASSTQTSVEQYF; CDR3 DNA: TGTGCCAGCAGCACCCAGACTAGCGTCGAGCAGTACTTC
V gene: TRBV9; clone size: few; J gene: TRBJ2-3; D gene: TRBD2; CDR3 protein: CASTAGGLIPIDTQYF; CDR3 DNA: TGTGCCAGCACCGCGGGGGGTCTGATTCCGATCGATACGCAGTATTTT
V gene: TRBV28; clone size: few; J gene: TRBJ1-5; D gene: TRBD1; CDR3 protein: CASSFPGTGFGQPQHF; CDR3 DNA: TGTGCCAGCAGTTTTCCCGGGACAGGTTTCGGTCAGCCCCAGCATTTT
V gene: TRBV4-1; clone size: .; J gene: TRBJ2-7; D gene: TRBD2; CDR3 protein: CASSPWEGDYEQYF; CDR3 DNA: TGCGCCAGCAGCCCGTGGGAGGGAGATTACGAGCAGTACTTC
V gene: TRBV5-4; clone size: .; J gene: TRBJ2-6; D gene: .; CDR3 protein: CASSMTEKSSGANVLTF; CDR3 DNA: TGTGCCAGCAGCATGACAGAGAAAAGCTCTGGGGCCAACGTCCTGACTTTC
V gene: TRBV28; clone size: few; J gene: TRBJ1-5; D gene: .; CDR3 protein: CASSPAGGVVGQPQHF; CDR3 DNA: TGTGCCAGCAGTCCGGCGGGCGGGGTTGTGGGGCAGCCCCAGCATTTT
V gene: TRBV9; clone size: .; J gene: TRBJ1-1; D gene: .; CDR3 protein: CASTTVPSLNTEAFF; CDR3 DNA: TGTGCCAGTACCACGGTGCCGAGTCTGAACACTGAAGCTTTCTTT
V gene: TRBV7-9; clone size: few; J gene: TRBJ1-2; D gene: .; CDR3 protein: CASSIWTADGYTF; CDR3 DNA: TGTGCCAGCAGCATATGGACTGCGGATGGCTACACCTTC
V gene: TRBV19; clone size: .; J gene: TRBJ1-1; D gene: TRBD1; CDR3 protein: CASSPQGANTEAFF; CDR3 DNA: TGTGCCAGTAGTCCACAGGGGGCTAACACTGAAGCTTTCTTT
V gene: TRBV5-1; clone size: .; J gene: TRBJ1-1; D gene: TRBD1; CDR3 protein: CASQTGQGSNTEAFF; CDR3 DNA: TGCGCCAGCCAAACGGGACAGGGCTCGAACACTGAAGCTTTCTTT
V gene: TRBV5-5; clone size: .; J gene: TRBJ1-5; D gene: .; CDR3 protein: CASSRGGRSPYSNQPQHF; CDR3 DNA: TGTGCCAGCAGCCGGGGGGGCCGGAGCCCTTATAGCAATCAGCCCCAGCATTTT
V gene: TRBV15; clone size: .; J gene: TRBJ2-7; D gene: TRBD1; CDR3 protein: CATSLQGVLGYEQYF; CDR3 DNA: TGTGCCACCAGCCTACAGGGGGTACTAGGTTACGAGCAGTACTTC
V gene: TRBV5-4; clone size: few; J gene: TRBJ2-2; D gene: TRBD1; CDR3 protein: CASRGRTGGELFF; CDR3 DNA: TGTGCCAGCAGAGGACGGACAGGCGGGGAGCTGTTTTTT
V gene: TRBV7-9; clone size: .; J gene: TRBJ2-7; D gene: .; CDR3 protein: CASSFVSQPYEQYF; CDR3 DNA: TGTGCCAGCAGCTTTGTATCACAGCCCTACGAGCAGTACTTC
V gene: TRBV7-2; clone size: .; J gene: TRBJ2-6; D gene: .; CDR3 protein: CASSLSSGANVLTF; CDR3 DNA: TGTGCCAGCAGCCTTAGTAGTGGGGCCAACGTCCTGACTTTC
V gene: TRBV10-1; clone size: few; J gene: TRBJ2-5; D gene: .; CDR3 protein: CASSESGGPETQYF; CDR3 DNA: TGCGCCAGCAGTGAGAGTGGGGGCCCAGAGACCCAGTACTTC
V gene: TRBV29-1; clone size: .; J gene: TRBJ2-1; D gene: TRBD2; CDR3 protein: CSVGGLAIEQFF; CDR3 DNA: TGCAGCGTTGGAGGACTAGCGATTGAGCAGTTCTTC
V gene: TRBV5-1; clone size: few; J gene: TRBJ2-4; D gene: TRBD1; CDR3 protein: CASSESVWDRENIQYF; CDR3 DNA: TGCGCCAGCTCAGAATCAGTTTGGGACAGGGAAAACATTCAGTACTTC
V gene: TRBV15; clone size: few; J gene: TRBJ2-6; D gene: .; CDR3 protein: CATSRDKASAISGANVLTF; CDR3 DNA: TGTGCCACCAGCAGAGATAAGGCTAGCGCAATCTCTGGGGCCAACGTCCTGACTTTC
V gene: TRBV5-1; clone size: few; J gene: TRBJ2-7; D gene: .; CDR3 protein: CASSPEGDPYEQYF; CDR3 DNA: TGCGCCAGCAGCCCCGAGGGGGATCCCTACGAGCAGTACTTC
V gene: TRBV2; clone size: few; J gene: TRBJ2-1; D gene: TRBD1; CDR3 protein: CASMRTGTGAVNEQFF; CDR3 DNA: TGTGCCAGCATGAGAACCGGGACAGGGGCGGTCAATGAGCAGTTCTTC
V gene: TRBV7-6; clone size: few; J gene: TRBJ1-3; D gene: .; CDR3 protein: CASSLVGSGNTIYF; CDR3 DNA: TGTGCCAGCAGCTTAGTAGGGAGCGGAAACACCATATATTTT
V gene: TRBV7-8; clone size: few; J gene: TRBJ1-1; D gene: .; CDR3 protein: CASSRVGSAAFF; CDR3 DNA: TGTGCCAGCAGCCGGGTTGGTAGCGCCGCTTTCTTT
V gene: TRBV5-1; clone size: .; J gene: TRBJ2-3; D gene: TRBD2; CDR3 protein: CASSLAGGGRAQYF; CDR3 DNA: TGCGCCAGCAGCTTGGCGGGGGGAGGAAGGGCGCAGTATTTT
V gene: TRBV21-1; clone size: .; J gene: TRBJ2-2; D gene: .; CDR3 protein: CASRVYTGELFF; CDR3 DNA: TGTGCCAGCCGGGTTTACACCGGGGAGCTGTTTTTT